This T cell receptor (beta chain) was sequenced in a study of shared clonotypes between healthy human individuals. Whole-study results and caveats: Naive subsets generally exceeded memory subsets in estimated richness. The rarefaction results pointed to incomplete sorted-subset sequencing despite large depth. Between a few donors, naive CD4 clonotypes were shared at a level of around 5.2%.

Genomic DNA of every subset was divided equally among multiple immunoSEQ plates. Measured with immunoSEQ multiplex PCR; TCRdb has only the in-frame clones, and not every one. Of roughly 850,000 clones listed, 96% are singletons. V was cut by 4 bases and J by 3 bases, with 11 bases left in between. Germline V gives CDR1 SQVTM, CDR2 ANQGSEA. The CDR3 length is 13 residues. CD8 cells classed as naive were CD45RO-negative and positively selected for CCR7, excluding terminally differentiated effector memory CD45RA+ cells. As to this clone: Its antigen is currently unknown.

The J gene is TRBJ2-3, the V gene TRBV29-1, with D unclear. Material for sequencing was naive CD8+ T cells sorted from blood. This TCR came from a man aged 30-40 years in good health. The CDR3 coding sequence is TGCAGCGTTGGTGGACCGAGAACAGATACGCAGTATTTT. It is translated as CSVGGPRTDTQYF.